Shown below are 3 T cell receptor beta chains from a single sample sequenced in a study of chemoradiotherapy in HPV16-positive cancers. The repertoire was sequenced with immunoSEQ multiplex PCR; TCRdb's copy has only in-frame clones and lacks some. The sample yields about 67,000 clones, roughly 86% seen once. The sequencing here drew on blood, taken from a patient who underwent chemoradiotherapy. The source is a human donor with HPV-associated anogenital cancer.

This chain connects TRBV7-6 to TRBJ2-7; D is perhaps TRBD1 (6 bases). Germline V gene lookup returns CDR1 SGHVS and CDR2 FNYEAQ. V lost 5 bases and J 0 bases, leaving 14 bases between the germline ends. CDR3 length equals 15 residues. CDR3: CASSLRQESSYEQYF. The DNA for the CDR3 is TGTGCCAGCAGCCTTAGACAGGAAAGCTCCTACGAGCAGTACTTC. Looking up the rest from reference TRBV7-6 and TRBJ2-7 gives the full variable domain: GAGVSQSPRYKVTKRGQDVALRCDPISGHVSLYWYRQALGQGPEFLTYFNYEAQQDKSGLPNDRFSAERPEGSISTLTIQRTEQRDSAMYRCASSLRQESSYEQYFGPGTRLTVT.

This clone has just a few counts. The chain has TRBV29-1 and TRBJ1-5; TRBD1 matches 7 bases. Trimming at V came to 6 bases and at J to 8 bases, leaving 10 bases not matched to a gene. The CDR3 totals 13 residues. Germline lookup yields CDR1 SQVTM and CDR2 ANQGSEA. The CDR3: CSVSTGSIEPQHF. The CDR3 coding sequence is TGCAGCGTCTCGACAGGGTCGATTGAGCCCCAGCATTTT.

This clone has only a few counts. This rearrangement joins TRBV13 to TRBJ2-6, with D perhaps TRBD2 (5 bases). This CDR3 region has 19 residues. V lost 3 bases and J lost 0, with 18 bases in between. The germline CDR1 and CDR2 sequences are PRHDT and FYEKMQ (reference sequence). CDR3 sequence (DNA): TGTGCCAGCAGCTTGTTCCAAGGACGGGGATTCTCTGGGGCCAACGTCCTGACTTTC. Amino acids: CASSLFQGRGFSGANVLTF.